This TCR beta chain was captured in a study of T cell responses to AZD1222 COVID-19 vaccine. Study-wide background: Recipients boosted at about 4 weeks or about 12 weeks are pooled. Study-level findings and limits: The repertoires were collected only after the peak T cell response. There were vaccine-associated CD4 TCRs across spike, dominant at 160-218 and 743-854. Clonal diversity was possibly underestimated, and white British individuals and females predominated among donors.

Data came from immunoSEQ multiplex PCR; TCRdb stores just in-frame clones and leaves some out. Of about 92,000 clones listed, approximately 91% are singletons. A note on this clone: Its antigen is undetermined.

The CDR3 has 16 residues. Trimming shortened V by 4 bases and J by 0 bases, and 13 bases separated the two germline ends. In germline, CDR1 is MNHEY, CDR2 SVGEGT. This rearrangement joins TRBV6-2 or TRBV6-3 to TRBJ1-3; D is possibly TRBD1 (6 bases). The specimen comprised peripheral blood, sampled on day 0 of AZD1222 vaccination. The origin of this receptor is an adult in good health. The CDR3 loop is CASSSTGLFSGNTIYF. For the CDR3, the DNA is TGTGCCAGCAGTTCGACAGGCCTGTTCTCTGGAAACACCATATATTTT.